The 14 T cell receptor beta chains reported below all come from one sample, sequenced in a study of cytomegalovirus exposure and HLA in healthy donors. Both 60 Vbeta primers and 13 Jbeta primers went into the PCR. Assay used: immunoSEQ multiplex PCR; TCRdb lists only in-frame clones, some missing. The profile shows around 200,000 clones, 80% to 85% of them singletons. Sequences were obtained from PBMCs. These receptors originate from a man aged 50 or older in good health and CMV-seronegative.

This chain joins TRBV2 and TRBJ2-7; 12 nucleotides line up with TRBD1. The trim removed 2 bases at V and 7 bases at J, leaving 6 bases unmatched. Germline CDR1 reads SNHLY; CDR2 reads FYNNEI. The CDR3 runs to 15 residues. The CDR3 reads CASSEPGTGGFEQYF. CDR3 nucleotides: TGTGCCAGCAGTGAACCTGGGACAGGGGGCTTTGAGCAGTACTTC. The entire variable domain, with the rest obtained from reference TRBV2 and TRBJ2-7, is as follows: EPEVTQTPSHQVTQMGQEVILRCVPISNHLYFYWYRQILGQKVEFLVSFYNNEISEKSEIFDDQFSVERPDGSNFTLKIRSTKLEDSAMYFCASSEPGTGGFEQYFGPGTRLTVT.

The J gene is TRBJ2-3, the V gene TRBV11-3, with 8 bases aligning to TRBD1. The CDR3 spans 14 residues. The trim removed 5 bases at V and 0 bases at J, leaving 1 base unmatched. CDR1 SGHNT and CDR2 YENEEA come from the germline V gene. CDR3 protein: CASSRDRSTDTQYF. The CDR3, as DNA: TGTGCCAGCAGCAGGGACAGGAGCACAGATACGCAGTATTTT.

The chain combines TRBV19 with TRBJ2-2, with 7 bases that match TRBD1. The germline gives CDR1 LNHDA, CDR2 SQIVND (reference sequence). J was trimmed by 6 bases and V by 2 bases; bases with no gene match: 0. This CDR3 is built from 13 residues. The CDR3 loop reads CASSIRGPGELFF. The DNA of the CDR3 is TGTGCCAGTAGTATAAGGGGGCCCGGGGAGCTGTTTTTT.

This clone was observed a few times. The V and J genes are TRBV19 and TRBJ1-1; 7 bases fit TRBD1. This CDR3 region has 14 residues. V lost 4 bases and J lost 4; bases outside the gene matches: 6. Per the germline V gene, CDR1 is LNHDA and CDR2 is SQIVND (reference sequence). DNA for the CDR3: TGTGCCAGTAGTAGCCGACAGGGAGGCACTGAAGCTTTCTTT. It yields the protein CASSSRQGGTEAFF.

This clone showed up just once. This sequence joins TRBV11-3 and TRBJ2-7; TRBD1 matches at 7 bases. V trimming: 1 base; J trimming: 7 bases; junction bases outside the gene matches: 4. The CDR3 is 13 residues long. Germline V gene sequence: CDR1 SGHNT, CDR2 YENEEA. The CDR3 region is CASSLGQGKEQYF. The CDR3, as DNA: TGTGCCAGCAGCTTAGGACAGGGCAAAGAGCAGTACTTC.

This chain links TRBV7-2 with TRBJ2-4, with 13 bases identical to TRBD2. The CDR3 is 16 amino acids. Germline V CDR1 and CDR2: SGHTA, FQGNSA. V gave up 6 bases and J gave up 4 bases; unmatched junction bases: 6. The CDR3: CASSPTSGGGKNIQYF. As DNA, the CDR3 is TGTGCCAGCAGTCCAACTAGCGGGGGGGGAAAAAACATTCAGTACTTC.

The chain uses TRBV5-1 and TRBJ2-1; TRBD2 matches 9 bases. V was pared by 0 bases and J by 7 bases, with 8 bases of the junction left unmatched. Germline V CDR1 and CDR2: SGHRS, YFSETQ. The CDR3 is 16 amino acids. The CDR3 region has the DNA TGCGCCAGCAGCTTGGTAGTAGCGGGAGCGGAGAATGAGCAGTTCTTC. Residues: CASSLVVAGAENEQFF.

V is TRBV4-2 and J is TRBJ2-2; 8 bases align to TRBD2. Germline V gene data show CDR1 as LGHNA and CDR2 as YNFKEQ. V lost 4 bases to trimming and J lost 6 bases; unmatched junction nucleotides: 13. The CDR3 contains 17 residues. As DNA, the CDR3 is TGTGCCAGCAGCCCTACCGGGACTAGAAGAGGGGCCGGGGAGCTGTTTTTT. Protein: CASSPTGTRRGAGELFF.

This chain connects TRBV30 to TRBJ1-2, with 11 positions matching TRBD1. The CDR3 is 12 residues long. Germline trimming cut 8 bases from V and 7 bases from J; bases unmatched to any gene: 6. The germline V gene encodes CDR1 GTSNPN and CDR2 SVGIG (reference sequence). The CDR3 reads CARGQGATGYTF. CDR3 coding DNA: TGTGCCCGTGGACAGGGGGCGACTGGCTACACCTTC.

V gene TRBV5-1 combines with J gene TRBJ1-2; the match to TRBD1 covers 9 bases. Germline CDR1 and CDR2: SGHRS and YFSETQ. J gave up 6 bases and V 4 bases, and 7 bases lay outside the gene matches. The CDR3 runs 14 residues. CDR3 nucleotide sequence: TGCGCCAGCAGCGAAGGGACAGGGTATCATGGCTACACCTTC. This encodes CASSEGTGYHGYTF. Based on the CDR3 plus reference TRBV5-1 and TRBJ1-2, the full variable domain is KAGVTQTPRYLIKTRGQQVTLSCSPISGHRSVSWYQQTPGQGLQFLFEYFSETQRNKGNFPGRFSGRQFSNSRSEMNVSTLELGDSALYLCASSEGTGYHGYTFGSGTRLTVV.

CDR3 protein: CASSLQRDEQFF. The CDR3 DNA reads as TGTGCCAGCAGCTTACAACGAGATGAGCAGTTCTTC. The V call is TRBV11-2, the J call TRBJ2-1; D remains ambiguous. Germline lookup yields CDR1 SGHAT and CDR2 FQNNGV. This CDR3 contains 12 residues. V was clipped by 2 bases and J by 8 bases, with 7 bases between them.

The rearrangement links TRBV5-1 to TRBJ2-3; 8 bases are a match to TRBD2. Germline loops: CDR1 SGHRS, CDR2 YFSETQ. Trimming took 0 bases from V and 1 from J; bases not matched to a gene: 13. The length of the CDR3 is 19 residues. CDR3 protein: CASSLGNPGGATGTDTQYF. The DNA of the CDR3 is TGCGCCAGCAGCTTGGGAAATCCCGGGGGGGCTACTGGCACAGATACGCAGTATTTT.

This chain joins TRBV30 and TRBJ1-3, with no clear D. With 2 bases removed from V and 0 bases from J, the gap between germline ends came to 8 bases. CDR3 length: 14 amino acids. Germline V CDR1 and CDR2: GTSNPN, SVGIG (reference sequence). In DNA form, the CDR3 reads TGTGCCTGGAGTCAATTCAACTCTGGAAACACCATATATTTT. It yields the protein CAWSQFNSGNTIYF.

The chain carries TRBV6-1 and TRBJ2-5, with 13 nucleotides matching TRBD2. The CDR3 spans 15 residues. CDR1 is MNHNS and CDR2 is SASEGT in the germline V gene. V dropped 6 bases and J dropped 3; count of bases not matched to a gene: 4. CDR3 sequence (DNA): TGTGCCAGCAGGACTAGCGGGGGGACCAAAGAGACCCAGTACTTC. As protein: CASRTSGGTKETQYF.